This passage covers 29 T cell receptor beta chains from one sample sequenced in a study of T cell changes during pregnancy in multiple sclerosis. Profiled with immunoSEQ multiplex PCR; TCRdb holds only in-frame clones, not every one. The sample carries about 81,000 clones, around 93% recorded once. The specimen comprised peripheral blood, sampled in the third trimester of pregnancy. These receptors were collected from a female donor in good health, enrolled as a control in a pregnancy study.

This clone showed up just once. V and J are TRBV27 and TRBJ2-5; 9 bases match TRBD1. Per germline, CDR1 MNHEY and CDR2 SMNVEV (reference sequence). The CDR3 has 15 residues. With 5 bases clipped from V and 5 bases from J, the junction kept 9 bases outside the gene matches. The CDR3 loop reads CASSPLGTGRETQYF. In DNA form, the CDR3 reads TGTGCCAGCAGTCCGCTAGGGACAGGGAGGGAGACCCAGTACTTC.

V is TRBV7-2 and J is TRBJ1-1, with 11 bases identical to TRBD1. Germline loops: CDR1 SGHTA, CDR2 FQGNSA. CDR3 size: 15 residues. V dropped 5 bases and J dropped 5; count of bases not matched to a gene: 7. Here the CDR3 DNA reads TGTGCCAGCAGCGTGGACAGGGGGCGTGAAACTGAAGCTTTCTTT. Its protein is CASSVDRGRETEAFF.

The V and J genes are TRBV28 and TRBJ2-3; D might be TRBD2 (6 bases). CDR1 and CDR2 (germline): MDHEN, SYDVKM. V was clipped by 2 bases and J by 4 bases, with 10 bases between them. The CDR3 is 14 residues long. CDR3 amino acids: CASSLGGKPDTQYF. The CDR3 DNA follows: TGTGCCAGCAGTTTAGGCGGGAAACCAGATACGCAGTATTTT.

This chain connects TRBV5-8 to TRBJ2-7; possible D gene TRBD1, 6 bases. Per germline, CDR1 SGHTS and CDR2 YDEGEE. This CDR3 spans 19 amino acids. The V and J ends lost 0 bases and 4 bases respectively, with 26 bases between them. CDR3 protein: CASSLEWGQAPGPPYEQYF. In DNA form, the CDR3 reads TGTGCCAGCAGCTTGGAGTGGGGGCAGGCACCCGGTCCCCCGTACGAGCAGTACTTC.

The rearrangement joins TRBV29-1 to TRBJ2-5; perhaps TRBD2 as D (6 bases). The CDR3 runs to 13 residues. Between the trimmed V and J ends, which lost 7 bases and 4 bases, there was a span of 16 bases. The germline gives CDR1 SQVTM, CDR2 ANQGSEA. CDR3 protein: CSGDLARGETQYF. CDR3 nucleotides: TGCAGCGGCGACCTAGCGAGAGGAGAGACCCAGTACTTC.

The V call is TRBV4-1, the J call TRBJ2-7, with 8 nucleotides matching TRBD1. Germline V lookup: CDR1 MGHRA, CDR2 YSYEKL. This CDR3 comprises 18 residues. V lost 1 base and J lost 5; bases outside the gene matches: 16. CDR3 nucleotides: TGCGCCAGCAGCCAAGTCTCCCCGGACAGGGCGGTCGAAAACGAGCAGTACTTC. It is translated as CASSQVSPDRAVENEQYF.

The rearrangement uses TRBV2 and TRBJ2-1; 7 bases align to TRBD2. The CDR3 contains 13 residues. V lost 2 bases to trimming and J lost 7 bases; unmatched junction nucleotides: 2. The germline gives CDR1 SNHLY, CDR2 FYNNEI. CDR3 in DNA: TGTGCCAGCAGTGAACGCGGGAGAAATGAGCAGTTCTTC. This sequence encodes CASSERGRNEQFF.

The sample holds one count of this clone. The chain couples TRBV12-5 to TRBJ2-6, with TRBD1 matching over 7 bases. Germline assignment: CDR1 LGHNT and CDR2 FRNRAP. Trimming at V came to 5 bases and at J to 1 base, leaving 8 bases not matched to a gene. The CDR3 has 17 amino acids. The CDR3, as DNA: TGTGCTAGTGGTAACAGGGGAATAGGTTCTGGGGCCAACGTCCTGACTTTC. Encoded protein: CASGNRGIGSGANVLTF.

The rearrangement uses TRBV6-5 and TRBJ2-1; D remains ambiguous. Trimming removed 6 bases at V and 5 bases at J, with 5 bases between. The germline CDR1 and CDR2 sequences are MNHEY and SVGAGI. CDR3 length equals 11 residues. Here the CDR3 reads CASSQNNEQFF. The DNA of the CDR3 is TGTGCCAGCAGCCAGAACAATGAGCAGTTCTTC.

This sequence joins TRBV18 and TRBJ1-1; D perhaps matches TRBD1 (5 bases). The CDR3 has 14 amino acids. The germline V gene has CDR1 KGHSH and CDR2 LQKENI. Trimming pared 3 bases from V and 1 base from J, leaving 9 bases between. CDR3 residues: CASSPSGANTEAFF. CDR3 DNA sequence: TGTGCCAGCTCACCTAGCGGGGCGAACACTGAAGCTTTCTTT.

The rearrangement links TRBV4-1 to TRBJ2-2; 8 bases are shared with TRBD2. CDR1 MGHRA and CDR2 YSYEKL come from the germline V gene. CDR3 length: 16 residues. V gave up 1 base and J gave up 6 bases; unmatched junction bases: 7. In nucleotides, the CDR3 is TGCGCCAGCAGCCAAGTAGATATGGGACTAGCCGGGGAGCTGTTTTTT. It specifies CASSQVDMGLAGELFF.

The CDR3 spells CASAGTKFGEQYF. In DNA form, the CDR3 reads TGTGCCAGCGCCGGGACAAAATTCGGCGAGCAGTACTTC. The V gene is TRBV6-5, the J gene TRBJ2-7, with D possibly being TRBD1 (6 bases). The germline V gene has CDR1 MNHEY and CDR2 SVGAGI. Trimming cost V 8 bases and J 6 bases, with 17 bases left between them. The CDR3 is made up of 13 amino acids.

This rearrangement joins TRBV7-8 to TRBJ2-7, with D unresolved. The CDR3 runs to 14 residues. Looked up from germline, CDR1 is SGHVS and CDR2 is FQNEAQ. Trimming stripped 5 bases from V and 4 bases from J, with 15 bases between. The DNA for the CDR3 is TGTGCCAGCAGCCGTACGACTTCGTTTTACGAGCAGTACTTC. Translating it yields CASSRTTSFYEQYF.

The rearrangement uses TRBV30 and TRBJ1-5; TRBD1 is a possible D gene (6 bases). The V gene lost 1 base and the J gene lost 3 bases, with 10 bases spanning the gap. Per the germline V gene, CDR1 is GTSNPN and CDR2 is SVGIG (reference sequence). The CDR3 consists of 14 residues. The CDR3 DNA reads as TGTGCCTGGAGTGGGACAGCCTCCAATCAGCCCCAGCATTTT. Its protein is CAWSGTASNQPQHF.

V and J are TRBV27 and TRBJ1-5; D may be TRBD1 (6 bases). From germline, CDR1 is MNHEY and CDR2 SMNVEV (reference sequence). V lost 5 bases and J 1 base, leaving 12 bases between the germline ends. The CDR3 has 15 amino acids. The CDR3 DNA is TGTGCCAGCAGTCCCCGAAGGGGGAGCAATCAGCCCCAGCATTTT. Translating it yields CASSPRRGSNQPQHF.

The sample holds a few counts of this clone. The rearrangement links TRBV7-6 to TRBJ1-5; 7 nucleotides match TRBD1. The CDR3 runs 15 residues. CDR1 is SGHVS, CDR2 FNYEAQ, per germline. V lost 5 bases and J lost 4; bases outside the gene matches: 8. In nucleotides, the CDR3 is TGTGCCAGCAGCGTACGGGCAGGGGGTAATCAGCCCCAGCATTTT. Its translation is CASSVRAGGNQPQHF.

CDR3: CASSPRLAAYNEQFF. The CDR3 region has the DNA TGTGCCAGCAGCCCACGACTAGCGGCCTACAATGAGCAGTTCTTC. The chain is built from TRBV13 and TRBJ2-1; 9 nucleotides agree with TRBD2. The CDR3 has 15 amino acids. Trimming cost V 5 bases and J 2 bases; bases outside gene matches: 4. CDR1 and CDR2 from the germline V gene are PRHDT and FYEKMQ (reference sequence).

V and J are TRBV19 and TRBJ2-7; possible D gene TRBD2, 6 bases. There are 14 residues in the CDR3. The germline gives CDR1 LNHDA, CDR2 SQIVND (reference sequence). Deletions cut 10 bases from V and 7 bases from J, with 23 bases between. CDR3: CATIMAGRTNEQYF. In nucleotides, the CDR3 is TGTGCCACCATCATGGCCGGGAGAACGAATGAGCAGTACTTC.

The rearrangement joins TRBV5-4 to TRBJ2-1; TRBD2 agrees at 8 bases. The CDR3 is 15 residues long. Unmatched junction bases numbered 4, after V lost 3 bases and J lost 2 bases. Germline loops: CDR1 SGHNT, CDR2 YYREEE (reference sequence). DNA of the CDR3: TGTGCCAGCAGCTCCTCGGGACTAGCCTACAATGAGCAGTTCTTC. Amino acids: CASSSSGLAYNEQFF.

This clone came up once. V gene TRBV10-3 combines with J gene TRBJ2-7; no clear D gene. Germline CDR1 reads ENHRY; CDR2 reads SYGVKD. The CDR3 totals 12 residues. Trimming removed 0 bases at V and 2 bases at J, with 2 bases between. As DNA, the CDR3 is TGTGCCATCAGTGAGTCCACCTACGAGCAGTACTTC. Protein: CAISESTYEQYF.

V usage is TRBV19 and J usage is TRBJ2-7, with TRBD1 matching 7 bases. Germline V gives CDR1 LNHDA, CDR2 SQIVND (reference sequence). The V and J ends lost 6 bases and 0 bases, in that order; junction bases with no gene match: 2. The length of the CDR3 is 13 residues. Written as DNA, the CDR3 is TGTGCCAGTAGCTGGGACAGCTCCTACGAGCAGTACTTC. Protein sequence: CASSWDSSYEQYF.

The rearrangement joins TRBV11-3 to TRBJ2-2, with a tentative D call TRBD2 (5 bases). CDR3 size: 14 residues. Germline loops: CDR1 SGHNT, CDR2 YENEEA. V gave up 1 base and J gave up 5 bases, with 8 bases separating them. CDR3 loop: CASSLAEGTGELFF. The DNA of the CDR3 is TGTGCCAGCAGCTTAGCCGAGGGAACCGGGGAGCTGTTTTTT.

The genes are TRBV25-1 and TRBJ1-4; TRBD1 aligns across 8 bases. CDR1 MGHDK and CDR2 SYGVNS come from the germline V gene. J lost 8 bases, V lost 2 bases, and 7 bases had no gene match. The CDR3 contains 15 residues. The CDR3 here is CASSEDWRQGEKLFF. In DNA, the CDR3 is TGTGCCAGCAGTGAAGATTGGCGACAGGGGGAAAAACTGTTTTTT.

J is TRBJ2-7 and V is TRBV7-8; the D gene is possibly TRBD1 (6 bases). Germline V gene sequence: CDR1 SGHVS, CDR2 FQNEAQ. Trimming cost V 5 bases and J 3 bases, with 14 bases left between them. The CDR3 is 14 amino acids. The CDR3 loop is CASSAQTGVYEQYF. In DNA form, the CDR3 reads TGTGCCAGCAGCGCCCAGACAGGCGTCTACGAGCAGTACTTC.

This clone was seen a single time. The rearrangement joins TRBV11-2 to TRBJ2-7; TRBD2 matches 11 bases. Germline V gene lookup returns CDR1 SGHAT and CDR2 FQNNGV. The ends lost 5 bases at V and 4 bases at J; junction bases unmatched: 10. The length of the CDR3 is 16 residues. The CDR3 coding sequence is TGTGCCAGCAGCGTAGCGGGGGGGCGGGAGGGTTACGAGCAGTACTTC. It is translated as CASSVAGGREGYEQYF.

This rearrangement joins TRBV28 to TRBJ1-1; D is perhaps TRBD1 (5 bases). Germline loops: CDR1 MDHEN, CDR2 SYDVKM. The CDR3 is made up of 12 amino acids. With 6 bases removed from V and 1 base from J, the gap between germline ends came to 6 bases. CDR3 nucleotide sequence: TGTGCCAGCAGGGACAAGAACACTGAAGCTTTCTTT. Translating it yields CASRDKNTEAFF.

The chain recombines TRBV5-6 with TRBJ2-4; D is unclear. CDR3 size: 13 residues. Looked up from germline, CDR1 is SGHDT and CDR2 is YYEEEE. V was clipped by 0 bases and J by 3 bases, with 4 bases between them. The CDR3 protein is CASSLDGKNIQYF. The CDR3 region has the DNA TGTGCCAGCAGCTTGGACGGCAAAAACATTCAGTACTTC.

This chain joins TRBV5-6 and TRBJ2-1; D is possibly TRBD1 (5 bases). This CDR3 is 11 amino acids long. With 4 bases removed from V and 9 bases from J, the gap between germline ends came to 8 bases. The germline CDR1 and CDR2 sequences are SGHDT and YYEEEE. CDR3 in DNA: TGTGCCAGCAGCCGGCAGGGTGAGCAGTTCTTC. It encodes CASSRQGEQFF.

V is TRBV5-1 and J is TRBJ2-7; D is ambiguous. CDR1 and CDR2 (germline): SGHRS, YFSETQ. Trimming cost V 9 bases and J 5 bases, with 21 bases left between them. The length of the CDR3 is 14 residues. CDR3 nucleotide sequence: TGCGCCAAAACCGTAGAGTCCGGGTTCCACGAGCAGTACTTC. Translated, it gives CAKTVESGFHEQYF.